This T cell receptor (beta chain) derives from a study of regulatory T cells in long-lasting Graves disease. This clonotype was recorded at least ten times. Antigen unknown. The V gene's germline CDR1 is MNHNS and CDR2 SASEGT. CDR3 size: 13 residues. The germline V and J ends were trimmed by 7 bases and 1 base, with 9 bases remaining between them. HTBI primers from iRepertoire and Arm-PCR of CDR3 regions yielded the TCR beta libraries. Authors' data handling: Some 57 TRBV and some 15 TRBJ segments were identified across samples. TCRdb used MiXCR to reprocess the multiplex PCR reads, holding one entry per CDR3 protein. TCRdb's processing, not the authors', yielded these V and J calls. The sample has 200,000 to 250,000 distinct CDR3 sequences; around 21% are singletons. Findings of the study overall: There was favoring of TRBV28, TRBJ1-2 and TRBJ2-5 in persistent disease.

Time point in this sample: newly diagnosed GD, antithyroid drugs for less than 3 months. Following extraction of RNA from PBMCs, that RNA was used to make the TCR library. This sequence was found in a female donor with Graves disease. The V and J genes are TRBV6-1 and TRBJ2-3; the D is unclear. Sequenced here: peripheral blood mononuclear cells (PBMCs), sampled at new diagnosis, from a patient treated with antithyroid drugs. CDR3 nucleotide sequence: TGTGCCAGCAAGGTAGACGGCACAGATACGCAGTATTTT. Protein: CASKVDGTDTQYF.